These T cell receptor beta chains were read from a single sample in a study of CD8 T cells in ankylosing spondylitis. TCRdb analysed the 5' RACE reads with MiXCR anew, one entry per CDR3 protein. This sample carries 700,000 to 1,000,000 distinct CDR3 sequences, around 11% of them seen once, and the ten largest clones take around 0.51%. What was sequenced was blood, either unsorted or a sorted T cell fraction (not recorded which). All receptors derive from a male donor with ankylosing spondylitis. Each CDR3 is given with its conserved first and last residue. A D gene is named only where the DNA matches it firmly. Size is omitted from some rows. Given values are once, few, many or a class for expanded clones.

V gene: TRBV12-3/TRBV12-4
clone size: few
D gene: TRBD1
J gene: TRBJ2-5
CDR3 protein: CASSPGPGQGIETQYF
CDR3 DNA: TGTGCCAGCAGCCCGGGTCCGGGACAGGGGATAGAGACCCAGTACTTC

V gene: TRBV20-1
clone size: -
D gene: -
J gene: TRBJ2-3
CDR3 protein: CSAPASDTQYF
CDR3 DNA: TGCAGTGCTCCCGCGTCTGATACGCAGTATTTT

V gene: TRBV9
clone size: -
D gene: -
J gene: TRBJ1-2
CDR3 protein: CASSQGNGYTF
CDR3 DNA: TGTGCCAGCTCACAGGGTAATGGCTACACCTTC

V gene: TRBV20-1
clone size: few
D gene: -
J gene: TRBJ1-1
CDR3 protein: CSASDWNTEAFF
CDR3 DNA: TGCAGTGCTTCCGACTGGAACACTGAAGCTTTCTTT

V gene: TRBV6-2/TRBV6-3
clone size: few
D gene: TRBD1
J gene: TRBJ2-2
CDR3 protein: CASSEPGQGAGELFF
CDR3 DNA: TGTGCCAGCAGTGAACCGGGACAGGGAGCCGGGGAGCTGTTTTTT

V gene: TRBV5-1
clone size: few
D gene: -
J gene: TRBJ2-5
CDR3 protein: CASSLDVWPPGETQYF
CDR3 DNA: TGCGCCAGCAGCTTGGACGTCTGGCCCCCGGGAGAGACCCAGTACTTC

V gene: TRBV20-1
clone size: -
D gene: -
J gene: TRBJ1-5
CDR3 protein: CSALPADALRRPQHF
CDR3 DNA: TGCAGTGCCCTTCCAGCGGACGCCCTGAGGAGGCCCCAGCATTTT

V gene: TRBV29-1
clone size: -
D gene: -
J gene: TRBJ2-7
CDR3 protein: CSAKRLGAYEQYF
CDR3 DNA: TGCAGCGCCAAAAGATTGGGGGCCTACGAGCAGTACTTC

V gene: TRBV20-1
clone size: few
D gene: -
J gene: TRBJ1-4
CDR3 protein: CSATEWGATNEKLFF
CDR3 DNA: TGCAGTGCTACAGAGTGGGGTGCAACTAATGAAAAACTGTTTTTT

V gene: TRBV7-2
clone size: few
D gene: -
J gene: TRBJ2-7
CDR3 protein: CASSLKGGNYEQYF
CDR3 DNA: TGTGCCAGCAGCTTAAAAGGCGGGAACTACGAGCAGTACTTC

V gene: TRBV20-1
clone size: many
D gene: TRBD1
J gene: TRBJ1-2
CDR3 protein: CSATQGVDFGYTF
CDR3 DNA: TGCAGTGCCACACAGGGGGTGGACTTTGGCTACACCTTC

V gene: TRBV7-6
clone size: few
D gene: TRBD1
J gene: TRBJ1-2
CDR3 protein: CASSIRQGNYGYTF
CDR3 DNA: TGTGCCAGCAGCATCCGACAGGGGAACTATGGCTACACCTTC

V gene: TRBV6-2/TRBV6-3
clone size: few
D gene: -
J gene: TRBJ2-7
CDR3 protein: CASSHPGQTYEQYF
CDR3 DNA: TGTGCCAGCAGTCACCCCGGGCAGACCTACGAGCAGTACTTC

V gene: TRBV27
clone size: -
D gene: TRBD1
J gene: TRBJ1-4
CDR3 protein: CASSLSGAHTGTENEKLFF
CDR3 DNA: TGTGCCAGCAGTTTATCGGGAGCACACACCGGGACAGAAAATGAAAAACTGTTTTTT

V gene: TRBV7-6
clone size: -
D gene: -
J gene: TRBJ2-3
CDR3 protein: CASSLEGYDTQYF
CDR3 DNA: TGTGCCAGCAGCTTAGAGGGGTACGATACGCAGTATTTT

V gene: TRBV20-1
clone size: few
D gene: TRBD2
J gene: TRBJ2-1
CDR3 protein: CSALTSGRSDEQFF
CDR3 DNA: TGCAGTGCCCTGACTAGCGGGAGGTCCGATGAGCAGTTCTTC

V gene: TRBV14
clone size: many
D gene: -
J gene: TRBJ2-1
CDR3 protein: CASSQDTGRVFNEQFF
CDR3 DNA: TGTGCCAGCAGCCAAGATACAGGCCGCGTGTTCAATGAGCAGTTCTTC

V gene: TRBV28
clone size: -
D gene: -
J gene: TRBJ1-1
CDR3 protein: CASSFMGAGRRRNTEAFF
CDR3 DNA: TGTGCCAGCAGTTTTATGGGGGCGGGGAGGCGCCGGAACACTGAAGCTTTCTTT

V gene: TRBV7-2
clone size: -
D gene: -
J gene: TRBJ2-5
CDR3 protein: CASSPFGGQETQYF
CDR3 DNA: TGTGCCAGCAGCCCTTTTGGGGGCCAAGAGACCCAGTACTTC

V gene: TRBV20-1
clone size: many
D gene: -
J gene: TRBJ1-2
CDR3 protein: CSANPTVYGYTF
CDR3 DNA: TGCAGTGCTAACCCAACAGTCTATGGCTACACCTTC

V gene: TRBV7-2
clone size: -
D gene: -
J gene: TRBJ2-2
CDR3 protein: CASSLARTLGTGELFF
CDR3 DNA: TGTGCCAGCAGCTTAGCGCGGACGCTGGGGACCGGGGAGCTGTTTTTT

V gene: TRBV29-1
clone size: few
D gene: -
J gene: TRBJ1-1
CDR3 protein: CSVLDHMNTEAFF
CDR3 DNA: TGCAGCGTCCTAGACCATATGAACACTGAAGCTTTCTTT

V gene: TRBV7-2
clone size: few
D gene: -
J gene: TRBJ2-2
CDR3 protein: CASSLMKVTGELFF
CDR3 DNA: TGTGCCAGCAGCTTAATGAAAGTCACCGGGGAGCTGTTTTTT

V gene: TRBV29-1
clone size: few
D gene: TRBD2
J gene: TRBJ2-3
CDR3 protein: CSVEDGLAGVSTQYF
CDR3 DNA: TGCAGCGTTGAAGATGGGCTAGCGGGAGTAAGTACGCAGTATTTT

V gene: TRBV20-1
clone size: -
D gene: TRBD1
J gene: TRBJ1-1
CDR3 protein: CSARPRQGRNPNTEAFF
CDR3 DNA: TGCAGTGCTAGGCCCCGACAGGGCCGAAATCCGAACACTGAAGCTTTCTTT

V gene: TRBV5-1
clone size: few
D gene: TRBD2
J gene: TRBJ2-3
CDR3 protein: CASSLETSGGAMTDTQYF
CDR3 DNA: TGCGCCAGCAGCTTGGAGACTAGCGGGGGGGCCATGACAGATACGCAGTATTTT

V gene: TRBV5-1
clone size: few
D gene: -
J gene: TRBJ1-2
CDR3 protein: CASSAANWDFSNYGYTF
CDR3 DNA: TGCGCCAGCAGCGCCGCCAACTGGGACTTTTCTAACTATGGCTACACCTTC

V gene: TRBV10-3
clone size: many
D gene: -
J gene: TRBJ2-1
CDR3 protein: CAISERGGNEQFF
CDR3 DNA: TGTGCCATCAGTGAGAGGGGGGGCAATGAGCAGTTCTTC

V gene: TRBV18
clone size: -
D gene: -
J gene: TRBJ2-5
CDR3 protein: CASSPPLRETQYF
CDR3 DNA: TGTGCCAGCTCACCACCTCTGCGAGAGACCCAGTACTTC

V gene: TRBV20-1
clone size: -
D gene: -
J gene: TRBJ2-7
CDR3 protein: CSAKGPRSYEQYF
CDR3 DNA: TGCAGTGCTAAGGGCCCCAGATCCTACGAGCAGTACTTC

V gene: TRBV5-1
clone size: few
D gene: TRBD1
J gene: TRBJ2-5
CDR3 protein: CASSRDSPLKETQYF
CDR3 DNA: TGCGCCAGCAGCAGGGACAGCCCTCTGAAAGAGACCCAGTACTTC

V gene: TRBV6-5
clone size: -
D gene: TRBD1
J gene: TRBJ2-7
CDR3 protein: CASSLTGGRKEQYF
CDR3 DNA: TGTGCCAGCAGTTTAACAGGGGGGCGAAAGGAGCAGTACTTC

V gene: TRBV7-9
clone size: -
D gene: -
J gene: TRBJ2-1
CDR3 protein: CASSGGGTGMEQFF
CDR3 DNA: TGTGCCAGCAGCGGCGGGGGAACAGGGATGGAGCAGTTCTTC

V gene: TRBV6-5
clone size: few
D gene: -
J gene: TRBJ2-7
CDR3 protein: CASSYRTRYEQYF
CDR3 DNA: TGTGCCAGCAGTTATCGGACACGCTACGAGCAGTACTTC

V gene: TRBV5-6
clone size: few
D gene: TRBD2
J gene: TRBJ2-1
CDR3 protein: CASSLGTTDNEQFF
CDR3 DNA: TGTGCCAGCAGCTTAGGGACTACCGACAATGAGCAGTTCTTC

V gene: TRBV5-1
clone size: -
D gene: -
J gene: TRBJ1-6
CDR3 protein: CASSLVGEPSVPLHF
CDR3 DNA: TGCGCCAGCAGCTTGGTGGGGGAGCCTTCGGTGCCCCTCCACTTT

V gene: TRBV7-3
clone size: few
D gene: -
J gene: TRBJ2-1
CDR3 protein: CASSSNRNNEQFF
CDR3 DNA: TGTGCCAGCAGCTCCAACCGTAACAATGAGCAGTTCTTC

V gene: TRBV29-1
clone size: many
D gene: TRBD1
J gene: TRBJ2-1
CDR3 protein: CSVERGTADSYNEQFF
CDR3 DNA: TGCAGCGTTGAAAGGGGGACAGCCGATTCCTACAATGAGCAGTTCTTC

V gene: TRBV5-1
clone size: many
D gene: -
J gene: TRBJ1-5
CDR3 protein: CASSLGTEQPQHF
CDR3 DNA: TGCGCCAGCAGCTTGGGGACAGAACAGCCCCAGCATTTT

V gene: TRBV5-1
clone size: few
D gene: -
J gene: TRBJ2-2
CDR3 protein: CASSLEGVRTGELFF
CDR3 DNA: TGCGCCAGCAGCTTGGAGGGGGTGCGAACCGGGGAGCTGTTTTTT

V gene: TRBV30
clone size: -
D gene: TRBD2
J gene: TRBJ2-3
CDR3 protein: CAWSLTRTSGGANTQYF
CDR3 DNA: TGTGCCTGGAGTCTAACTCGGACTAGCGGGGGGGCAAATACGCAGTATTTT

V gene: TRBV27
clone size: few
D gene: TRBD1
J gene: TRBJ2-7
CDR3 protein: CASRRTGNYEQYF
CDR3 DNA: TGTGCCAGCAGACGGACAGGGAATTACGAGCAGTACTTC

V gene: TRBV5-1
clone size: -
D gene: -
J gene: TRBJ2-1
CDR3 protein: CASSFGSDGNEQFF
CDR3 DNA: TGCGCCAGCAGCTTTGGGTCAGACGGGAATGAGCAGTTCTTC

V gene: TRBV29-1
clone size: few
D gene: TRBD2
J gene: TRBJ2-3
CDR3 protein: CSVETSGGYSAITDTQYF
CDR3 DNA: TGCAGCGTAGAGACTAGCGGGGGGTATTCTGCGATCACAGATACGCAGTATTTT

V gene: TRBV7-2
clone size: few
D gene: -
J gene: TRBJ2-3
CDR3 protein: CASNYRGTDTQYF
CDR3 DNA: TGTGCCAGCAACTATCGGGGGACTGATACGCAGTATTTT

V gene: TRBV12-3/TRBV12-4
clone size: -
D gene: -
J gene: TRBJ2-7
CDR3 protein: CASSLSAGHPYEQYF
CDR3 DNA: TGTGCCAGCAGTTTGTCGGCGGGACACCCCTACGAGCAGTACTTC

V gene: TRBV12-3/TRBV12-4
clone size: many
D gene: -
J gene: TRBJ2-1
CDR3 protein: CASSLQAYNEQFF
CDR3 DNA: TGTGCCAGCAGTTTACAGGCCTACAATGAGCAGTTCTTC

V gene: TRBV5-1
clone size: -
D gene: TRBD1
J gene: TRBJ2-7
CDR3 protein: CASSLGTGIGYEQYF
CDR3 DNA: TGCGCCAGCAGCCTGGGGACAGGGATTGGGTACGAGCAGTACTTC

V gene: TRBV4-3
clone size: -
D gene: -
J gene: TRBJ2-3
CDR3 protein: CASSQAGSVDTQYF
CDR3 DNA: TGCGCCAGCAGCCAAGCGGGTTCCGTGGATACGCAGTATTTT

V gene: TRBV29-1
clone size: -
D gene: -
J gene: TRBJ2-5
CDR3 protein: CSVGSRKETQYF
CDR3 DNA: TGCAGCGTTGGGTCACGGAAAGAGACCCAGTACTTC

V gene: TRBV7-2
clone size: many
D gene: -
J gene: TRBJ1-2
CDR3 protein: CASSFISNYGYTF
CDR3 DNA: TGTGCCAGCAGCTTTATCTCTAACTATGGCTACACCTTC

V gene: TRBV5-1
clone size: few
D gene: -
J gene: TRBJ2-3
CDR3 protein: CASSWTRRSSTDTQYF
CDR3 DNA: TGCGCCAGCAGCTGGACTCGCAGATCGAGCACAGATACGCAGTATTTT

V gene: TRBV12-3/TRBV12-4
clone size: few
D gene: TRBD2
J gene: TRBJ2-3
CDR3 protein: CASRTSGGTHYF
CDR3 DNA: TGTGCCAGCAGAACTAGCGGGGGGACACATTATTTT

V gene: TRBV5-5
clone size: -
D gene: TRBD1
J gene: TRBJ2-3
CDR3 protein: CASSPGTGNFADTQYF
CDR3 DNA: TGTGCCAGCAGCCCGGGGACAGGGAATTTTGCAGATACGCAGTATTTT

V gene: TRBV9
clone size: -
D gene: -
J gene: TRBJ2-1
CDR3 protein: CASSVGGSSNEQFF
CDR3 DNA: TGTGCCAGCAGCGTGGGGGGCAGCTCCAATGAGCAGTTCTTC

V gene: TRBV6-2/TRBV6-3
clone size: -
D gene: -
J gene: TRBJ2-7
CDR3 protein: CASSKTRYYEQYF
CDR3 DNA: TGTGCCAGCAGTAAGACAAGATACTACGAGCAGTACTTC

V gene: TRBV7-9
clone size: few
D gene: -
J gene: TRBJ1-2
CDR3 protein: CASSPEADHNYGYTF
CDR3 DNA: TGTGCCAGCAGCCCGGAGGCAGACCACAACTATGGCTACACCTTC

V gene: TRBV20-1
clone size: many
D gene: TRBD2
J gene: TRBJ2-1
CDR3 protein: CSARTSSYNEQFF
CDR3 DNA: TGCAGTGCCAGGACTAGCTCTTACAATGAGCAGTTCTTC